Below are 27 T cell receptor beta chains sequenced from a single sample in a study of cytomegalovirus exposure and HLA in healthy donors. Generated by immunoSEQ multiplex PCR, the TCRdb table keeps only in-frame clones and is missing some. Of about 200,000 clones in the sample, 80% to 90% were seen once. Material for sequencing was PBMCs. The receptor set was obtained from a woman under 40 in good health and CMV-seropositive.

The chain uses TRBV27 and TRBJ1-3, with D hard to call. Germline CDR1 reads MNHEY; CDR2 reads SMNVEV (reference sequence). The CDR3 has 17 amino acids. V gave up 5 bases and J gave up 0 bases, with 17 bases separating them. The CDR3 nucleotides read TGTGCCAGCAGTCCCCTATCGGCAGGATACTCTGGAAACACCATATATTTT. Protein product: CASSPLSAGYSGNTIYF.

This clone has only one observation. The chain recombines TRBV7-9 with TRBJ2-7; D ambiguous. In germline, CDR1 is SEHNR, CDR2 FQNEAQ (reference sequence). Trimming stripped 2 bases from V and 6 bases from J, with 11 bases between. The CDR3 runs 13 residues. In DNA, the CDR3 is TGTGCCAGCAGCTTAAACGTAGTCTCCGAGCAGTACTTC. Amino acid sequence: CASSLNVVSEQYF.

The CDR3 DNA reads TGTGCCAGCAGGTTACTAGCGCCAAAAGGGTATGAGCAGTTCTTC. This translates into CASRLLAPKGYEQFF. The rearrangement links TRBV28 to TRBJ2-1; TRBD2 matches 7 bases. Germline V gene sequence: CDR1 MDHEN, CDR2 SYDVKM. The CDR3 length is 15 residues. Germline trimming cut 6 bases from V and 8 bases from J; bases unmatched to any gene: 13.

The chain couples TRBV6-1 to TRBJ2-1; D uncertain. Germline lookup yields CDR1 MNHNS and CDR2 SASEGT. The CDR3 covers 15 residues. The V end lost 3 bases, the J end lost 0 bases, and 9 bases lay between the germline ends. Written as DNA, the CDR3 is TGTGCCAGCAGTGAGTCGGGTAGCTCCTACAATGAGCAGTTCTTC. This translates into CASSESGSSYNEQFF.

The gene calls are TRBV30 and TRBJ2-2; D perhaps matches TRBD1 (7 bases). Germline loops: CDR1 GTSNPN, CDR2 SVGIG (reference sequence). The CDR3 loop spans 16 amino acids. V was shortened by 0 bases and J by 7 bases, with 18 bases between the two germline ends. In DNA, the CDR3 is TGTGCCTGGAGTGTATTCCAGGGGGGAAGAGGCGGGGAGCTGTTTTTT. Its protein is CAWSVFQGGRGGELFF.

CDR3 sequence: CSVEEYLAESSYNEQFF. DNA of the CDR3: TGCAGCGTTGAAGAATACTTAGCGGAGAGCTCCTACAATGAGCAGTTCTTC. The chain couples TRBV29-1 to TRBJ2-1; weak D call: TRBD2 (6 bases). This CDR3 comprises 17 residues. Trimming stripped 0 bases from V and 0 bases from J, with 15 bases between. Germline V gene lookup returns CDR1 SQVTM and CDR2 ANQGSEA.

The rearrangement joins TRBV6-5 to TRBJ2-1; D is unresolved. Germline-derived CDR1 and CDR2 are MNHEY and SVGAGI. The CDR3 is 15 residues long. Trimming stripped 4 bases from V and 5 bases from J, with 15 bases between. CDR3 in DNA: TGTGCCAGCAGTTCTGGTCGAGTAAGTAACAATGAGCAGTTCTTC. Its translation is CASSSGRVSNNEQFF.

This chain uses TRBV13 with TRBJ2-1; possible D gene TRBD2, 6 bases. The V and J ends lost 1 base and 0 bases respectively, with 13 bases between them. The CDR3 sequence is 17 residues long. Germline loops: CDR1 PRHDT, CDR2 FYEKMQ (reference sequence). The CDR3 bases are TGTGCCAGCAGCTTAGTGGCCGGGAGAAGCTCCTACAATGAGCAGTTCTTC. This translates into CASSLVAGRSSYNEQFF.

The chain uses TRBV27 and TRBJ2-3, with D unclear. CDR3 length: 14 residues. Germline CDR1 and CDR2: MNHEY and SMNVEV (reference sequence). The V and J ends lost 3 bases and 5 bases respectively, with 12 bases between them. The CDR3 region is CASSFGPHRDTQYF. The CDR3, as DNA: TGTGCCAGCAGTTTCGGCCCTCACAGAGATACGCAGTATTTT.

The chain combines TRBV5-1 with TRBJ1-2; 7 bases are a match to TRBD1. The V segment lost 4 bases and the J segment 5 bases; nucleotides outside the gene matches: 8. CDR3 length: 14 residues. The germline CDR1 and CDR2 sequences are SGHRS and YFSETQ. The CDR3 nucleotides are TGCGCCAGCAGCCCCGGGCAGGGGGGATATGGCTACACCTTC. Translating it yields CASSPGQGGYGYTF.

The chain has TRBV19 and TRBJ1-5, with D perhaps matching TRBD1 (6 bases). This CDR3 comprises 15 residues. V was shortened by 7 bases and J by 2 bases, with 15 bases between the two germline ends. Germline V gene sequence: CDR1 LNHDA, CDR2 SQIVND (reference sequence). The CDR3 protein is CASTFTGFRNQPQHF. In nucleotides, the CDR3 is TGTGCCAGTACCTTTACAGGGTTTCGCAATCAGCCCCAGCATTTT.

This clone was seen a single time. V and J are TRBV6-1 and TRBJ1-3; D might be TRBD1 (5 bases). The CDR3 covers 15 residues. Trimming removed 4 bases from V and 0 bases from J, with 10 bases in between. Germline CDR1 and CDR2: MNHNS and SASEGT. CDR3 nucleotides: TGTGCCAGCAGTGCGGGGGGAACCTCTGGAAACACCATATATTTT. This gives the protein CASSAGGTSGNTIYF.

The chain joins TRBV4-1 to TRBJ2-5; D is possibly TRBD2 (5 bases). This CDR3 is built from 13 residues. Germline-derived CDR1 and CDR2 are MGHRA and YSYEKL. Deletions cut 4 bases from V and 2 bases from J, with 8 bases between. In DNA, the CDR3 is TGCGCCAGCAGCCCCGGGATTCAAGAGACCCAGTACTTC. It specifies CASSPGIQETQYF.

V gene TRBV15 combines with J gene TRBJ2-1; 8 nucleotides agree with TRBD1. The V gene's germline CDR1 is LNHNV and CDR2 YYDKDF (reference sequence). Unmatched junction bases numbered 4, after V lost 8 bases and J lost 4 bases. This CDR3 is 13 amino acids long. The CDR3 DNA follows: TGTGCCACCGAGGACAGGGTGTACAATGAGCAGTTCTTC. It is translated as CATEDRVYNEQFF.

The chain joins TRBV5-1 to TRBJ2-1; 8 bases line up with TRBD1. The ends lost 2 bases at V and 6 bases at J; junction bases unmatched: 10. Germline loops: CDR1 SGHRS, CDR2 YFSETQ. The CDR3 is 16 residues long. The CDR3 region is CASSFGAGGLGNEQFF. The DNA of the CDR3 is TGCGCCAGCAGCTTTGGGGCAGGGGGCTTAGGCAATGAGCAGTTCTTC.

The chain uses TRBV6-6 and TRBJ2-7; no firm D call. V was trimmed by 7 bases and J by 4 bases, leaving 20 bases between them. CDR3 size: 15 residues. Germline-derived CDR1 and CDR2 are MNHNY and SVGAGI (reference sequence). Here the CDR3 DNA reads TGTGCCAGCACCAAAACTTTGGGCCCTGCTTACGAGCAGTACTTC. Protein: CASTKTLGPAYEQYF.

CDR3 amino acids: CASSPMTSTDTQYF. The CDR3 region has the DNA TGTGCCAGCAGCCCCATGACTAGCACAGATACGCAGTATTTT. The chain employs TRBV7-2 and TRBJ2-3; D unresolved. V was pared by 5 bases and J by 0 bases, with 9 bases between. This CDR3 is built from 14 residues. The germline V gene has CDR1 SGHTA and CDR2 FQGNSA.

This rearrangement joins TRBV28 to TRBJ1-2, with 7 bases matching TRBD1. V lost 2 bases to trimming and J lost 6 bases; unmatched junction nucleotides: 6. CDR3 length: 14 residues. Germline loops: CDR1 MDHEN, CDR2 SYDVKM. Written as DNA, the CDR3 is TGTGCCAGCAGTTTAGTGGCAGGGGGGAATGGCTACACCTTC. This sequence encodes CASSLVAGGNGYTF.

The CDR3 DNA reads as TGTGCCAGCAGTCCCACAGGTTCCTACGAGCAGTACTTC. It is translated as CASSPTGSYEQYF. The chain links TRBV7-9 to TRBJ2-7; D possibly corresponds to TRBD1 (5 bases). This CDR3 region has 13 residues. Trimming took 6 bases from V and 1 from J, leaving 10 bases between them. The germline CDR1 and CDR2 sequences are SEHNR and FQNEAQ (reference sequence).

V usage is TRBV2 and J usage is TRBJ1-1; D unresolved. V was pared by 3 bases and J by 5 bases, with 4 bases between. Germline V CDR1 and CDR2: SNHLY, FYNNEI. The CDR3 sequence is 11 residues long. This chain's CDR3 is CASSDRTEAFF. CDR3 nucleotides: TGTGCCAGCAGTGACCGGACTGAAGCTTTCTTT.

The rearrangement joins TRBV5-6 to TRBJ1-5; D may be TRBD1 (5 bases). The CDR3 length is 17 residues. V shed 4 bases and J shed 2 bases, with 19 bases lying between them. Looked up from germline, CDR1 is SGHDT and CDR2 is YYEEEE. CDR3 sequence reads: CASSLFEWGAGNQPQHF. The CDR3 DNA reads as TGTGCCAGCAGCCTATTTGAGTGGGGCGCGGGCAATCAGCCCCAGCATTTT.

This chain uses TRBV6-4 with TRBJ2-2; D remains unclear. The CDR3 length is 14 residues. Germline-derived CDR1 and CDR2 are MRHNA and SNTAGT. Trimming left V 6 bases short and J 0 bases short, with 8 bases between. For the CDR3, the DNA is TGTGCCAGCAGACACCGAACGAACACCGGGGAGCTGTTTTTT. This sequence encodes CASRHRTNTGELFF.

In DNA form, the CDR3 reads TGTGCCAGCAGCCCCTACCGTGACACCGGGGAGCTGTTTTTT. Protein sequence: CASSPYRDTGELFF. This chain joins TRBV2 and TRBJ2-2; D unclear. V was cut by 6 bases and J by 3 bases, with 11 bases left in between. The CDR3 is 14 amino acids. Germline values: CDR1 SNHLY, CDR2 FYNNEI.

The chain couples TRBV29-1 to TRBJ2-3; the D is unclear. Germline V gene data show CDR1 as SQVTM and CDR2 as ANQGSEA. This CDR3 contains 11 residues. V gave up 4 bases and J gave up 5 bases, with 7 bases separating them. The CDR3 spells CSVAVVDTQYF. CDR3 coding DNA: TGCAGCGTTGCCGTCGTAGATACGCAGTATTTT.

V is TRBV15 and J is TRBJ1-5; no definite D call. Looked up from germline, CDR1 is LNHNV and CDR2 is YYDKDF (reference sequence). The CDR3 has 15 residues. V lost 3 bases and J lost 2, with 11 bases in between. CDR3 residues: CATSRGGGGNQPQHF. The CDR3 nucleotides read TGTGCCACCAGCAGGGGAGGAGGAGGCAATCAGCCCCAGCATTTT.

The chain joins TRBV9 to TRBJ2-6; perhaps TRBD1 as D (5 bases). Germline V CDR1 and CDR2: SGDLS, YYNGEE. The CDR3 runs to 16 residues. Trimming left V 3 bases short and J 5 bases short, with 15 bases between. CDR3 region: CASSGHSGFRANVLTF. The CDR3 coding sequence is TGTGCCAGCAGCGGTCACTCAGGGTTCAGGGCCAACGTCCTGACTTTC.

Note on this clone: The same CDR3 also results from other DNA sequences found in this sample. This chain joins TRBV5-1 and TRBJ2-5; D is perhaps TRBD1 (6 bases). The CDR3 is 14 residues long. Looked up from germline, CDR1 is SGHRS and CDR2 is YFSETQ. Trimming removed 0 bases at V and 5 bases at J, with 11 bases between. The CDR3 sequence: CASSLGTGKETQYF. CDR3 sequence (DNA): TGCGCCAGCAGCTTGGGCACAGGGAAGGAGACCCAGTACTTC.